One sample yielded the 9 T cell receptor beta chains listed below, sequenced in a study of human T cells and chemical hapten exposure. The time point was: patch test 1, 2 weeks after DPC sensitization. Regarding treatment: therapeutic diphenylcyclopropenone sensitization with weekly scalp DPC. Each CDR3 protein gets one entry after TCRdb re-called the RACE reads with MiXCR. This sample has about 120,000 distinct CDR3 sequences; roughly an eighth occur once, and the top ten carry 0.92%. The sample was whole blood, taken in connection with sensitization to the hapten diphenylcyclopropenone (DPC). These receptors were taken from a man aged 18 to 29 with alopecia areata. Some clones in this sample may be carry-over from other donors' samples.

This clonotype has ten or more counts. The chain carries TRBV20-1 and TRBJ1-4, with 10 positions matching TRBD1. The CDR3 loop spans 13 amino acids. The junction had 5 bases not matched to a gene; V was cut back by 6 bases and J by 7 bases. Germline loops: CDR1 DFQATT, CDR2 SNEGSKA (reference sequence). CDR3 sequence reads: CSAPGTGAEKLFF. CDR3 nucleotides: TGCAGTGCCCCCGGGACAGGGGCTGAAAAACTGTTTTTT.

The chain links TRBV7-9 to TRBJ2-2; D is ambiguous. CDR1 SEHNR and CDR2 FQNEAQ come from the germline V gene (reference sequence). CDR3 length equals 12 residues. V was clipped by 2 bases and J by 6 bases, with 4 bases between them. CDR3 loop: CASSLTAGELFF. The CDR3 DNA is TGTGCCAGCAGCTTAACAGCCGGGGAGCTGTTTTTT.

The rearrangement links TRBV5-6 to TRBJ2-3; 8 bases align to TRBD2. Unmatched junction bases numbered 11, after V lost 6 bases and J lost 5 bases. The CDR3 consists of 15 residues. Germline values: CDR1 SGHDT, CDR2 YYEEEE. CDR3 loop: CASMGRSGDLDTQYF. Written as DNA, the CDR3 is TGTGCCAGCATGGGACGTAGCGGGGATTTAGATACGCAGTATTTT.

The chain has TRBV10-2 and TRBJ2-3; D perhaps matches TRBD1 (5 bases). CDR1 WSHSY and CDR2 SAAADI come from the germline V gene. CDR3 length equals 16 residues. V was trimmed by 0 bases and J by 3 bases, leaving 13 bases between them. The CDR3 nucleotides are TGCGCCAGCAGTGAGTCGACTTGGGCAGGGACAGATACGCAGTATTTT. Amino acid sequence: CASSESTWAGTDTQYF.

This clonotype was seen only a few times. The V and J genes are TRBV6-2 or TRBV6-3 and TRBJ2-1; possibly TRBD1 for D (6 bases). V was shortened by 4 bases and J by 3 bases, with 10 bases between the two germline ends. This CDR3 spans 14 amino acids. Germline V gene lookup returns CDR1 MNHEY and CDR2 SVGEGT. CDR3 bases: TGTGCCAGCAGTTCTGTACAGGGCTACAATGAGCAGTTCTTC. This gives the protein CASSSVQGYNEQFF.

The V gene is TRBV7-3, the J gene TRBJ2-5; D might be TRBD1 (6 bases). CDR1 and CDR2 from the germline V gene are SGHTA and FQGTGA. V lost 3 bases, J lost 4 bases, and 9 bases lay in between. This CDR3 comprises 13 residues. This CDR3 reads CASSFGGAETQYF. Here the CDR3 DNA reads TGTGCCAGCAGCTTTGGGGGCGCAGAGACCCAGTACTTC.

The chain has TRBV29-1 and TRBJ2-6, with D unresolved. This CDR3 contains 13 residues. Germline V gene data show CDR1 as SQVTM and CDR2 as ANQGSEA. Trimming cost V 1 base and J 1 base, with 2 bases left between them. CDR3 amino acids: CSVEGSGANVLTF. CDR3 nucleotide sequence: TGCAGCGTTGAAGGTTCTGGGGCCAACGTCCTGACTTTC.

This clonotype turned up a few times. The gene calls are TRBV28 and TRBJ2-3, with D unclear. CDR3 size: 15 residues. With 5 bases removed from V and 0 bases from J, the gap between germline ends came to 12 bases. The germline gives CDR1 MDHEN, CDR2 SYDVKM. The CDR3 DNA follows: TGTGCCAGCAGTCGGTCAACAGCTAGCACAGATACGCAGTATTTT. Translated: CASSRSTASTDTQYF.

This clonotype appeared many times. The chain is built from TRBV4-1 and TRBJ2-5; 11 bases map to TRBD2. The V gene end was trimmed by 6 bases and the J gene end by 7 bases; junction bases not matched to a gene: 19. The germline CDR1 and CDR2 sequences are MGHRA and YSYEKL. The length of the CDR3 is 18 residues. CDR3 protein: CASRDLLGLAEMGGTQYF. In DNA form, the CDR3 reads TGCGCCAGCAGAGACCTGCTGGGACTAGCGGAGATGGGAGGGACCCAGTACTTC.